These 21 T cell receptor beta chains were sequenced from one sample in a study of blood T cell repertoires in COVID-19. Produced via immunoSEQ multiplex PCR; TCRdb's table is partial and in-frame only. The table records roughly 70,000 clones, more than 75% of them present only once. Material: peripheral blood. Every receptor here comes from a man in his fifties with active COVID-19.

The DNA for the CDR3 is TGTGCCAGCAGCCTGGGGACTAGCGGGAGATCCCACGAGCAGTACTTC. It translates to CASSLGTSGRSHEQYF. J is TRBJ2-7 and V is TRBV5-4, with 14 positions matching TRBD2. CDR3 length: 16 amino acids. V gave up 4 bases and J gave up 5 bases; unmatched junction bases: 8. Germline CDR1 and CDR2: SGHNT and YYREEE (reference sequence).

This clone was observed once. The CDR3 here is CASSPTGTSYNEQFF. Written as DNA, the CDR3 is TGTGCCAGCAGCCCAACAGGGACCTCATACAATGAGCAGTTCTTC. V usage is TRBV7-3 and J usage is TRBJ2-1; tentatively, D is TRBD1 (6 bases). CDR1 SGHTA and CDR2 FQGTGA come from the germline V gene. The CDR3 spans 15 residues. Trimming took 5 bases from V and 4 from J, leaving 15 bases between them.

This rearrangement joins TRBV29-1 to TRBJ1-2; tentative D call: TRBD1 (5 bases). V lost 3 bases to trimming and J lost 5 bases, with 13 bases between them. The CDR3 is 13 residues long. In germline, CDR1 is SQVTM, CDR2 ANQGSEA. CDR3 region: CSVESSQGYGYTF. Here the CDR3 DNA reads TGCAGCGTTGAGTCATCTCAGGGATATGGCTACACCTTC. The full variable domain, completed using reference TRBV29-1 and TRBJ1-2, is SAVISQKPSRDICQRGTSLTIQCQVDSQVTMMFWYRQQPGQSLTLIATANQGSEATYESGFVIDKFPISRPNLTFSTLTVSNMSPEDSSIYLCSVESSQGYGYTFGSGTRLTVV.

V gene TRBV7-2 combines with J gene TRBJ2-3; 12 bases fit TRBD2. Germline-derived CDR1 and CDR2 are SGHTA and FQGNSA. This CDR3 region has 17 residues. Germline trimming cut 5 bases from V and 8 bases from J; bases unmatched to any gene: 14. This chain's CDR3 is CASSPPSGRARGGTQYF. The CDR3 DNA reads TGTGCCAGCAGCCCACCTAGCGGGAGGGCCCGGGGTGGTACGCAGTATTTT.

Only a few counts were recorded for this clone. The gene calls are TRBV21-1 and TRBJ1-5; the tabulated D call, TRBD1, remains unverified against the DNA. TRBV21-1 is tagged as a pseudogene. The CDR3 length is 13 residues. CDR3 in DNA: TGTGCCAGCAGTTTAAGGGGGCATCAGCCCCAGCATTTT. Protein: CASSLRGHQPQHF.

This sequence joins TRBV6-5 and TRBJ1-1, with D possibly matching TRBD1 (6 bases). This CDR3 has 14 amino acids. Trimming left V 7 bases short and J 4 bases short, with 16 bases between. The germline V gene has CDR1 MNHEY and CDR2 SVGAGI. The CDR3 spells CASKREGGGTEAFF. The CDR3, as DNA: TGTGCCAGCAAGAGGGAGGGAGGGGGCACTGAAGCTTTCTTT.

The chain couples TRBV5-4 to TRBJ2-7; D is possibly TRBD1 (6 bases). This CDR3 spans 13 amino acids. Trimming pared 4 bases from V and 7 bases from J, leaving 15 bases between. Germline assignment: CDR1 SGHNT and CDR2 YYREEE (reference sequence). CDR3 nucleotide sequence: TGTGCCAGCAGCCAACAGGGCCTTTGGGAGCAGTACTTC. Amino acid sequence: CASSQQGLWEQYF.

The V and J genes are TRBV9 and TRBJ2-1; 14 positions match TRBD2. Germline V gives CDR1 SGDLS, CDR2 YYNGEE. The CDR3 totals 17 residues. With 3 bases clipped from V and 0 bases from J, the junction kept 2 bases outside the gene matches. The CDR3 nucleotides are TGTGCCAGCAGCGGAGGACTAGCGGGAGGCTCCTACAATGAGCAGTTCTTC. Amino acid sequence: CASSGGLAGGSYNEQFF.

This sequence joins TRBV7-6 and TRBJ2-2, with 8 bases matching TRBD1. Per the germline V gene, CDR1 is SGHVS and CDR2 is FNYEAQ. CDR3 length: 16 residues. J was trimmed by 2 bases and V by 2 bases; bases with no gene match: 4. CDR3 loop: CASSLLTGGNTGELFF. CDR3 DNA: TGTGCCAGCAGCTTACTCACAGGGGGTAACACCGGGGAGCTGTTTTTT.

The chain employs TRBV27 and TRBJ2-7, with TRBD2 matching over 10 bases. This CDR3 is 15 amino acids long. Trimming cost V 4 bases and J 0 bases; bases outside gene matches: 3. Germline CDR1 is MNHEY and CDR2 is SMNVEV (reference sequence). The CDR3 DNA follows: TGTGCCAGCAGTTCGGGACTAGCGAGCTCCTACGAGCAGTACTTC. Its protein product is CASSSGLASSYEQYF.

V usage is TRBV6-5 and J usage is TRBJ2-1; a possible D gene is TRBD1 (6 bases). Germline CDR1 MNHEY, CDR2 SVGAGI. The CDR3 runs 14 residues. The germline V and J ends were trimmed by 5 bases and 3 bases, with 11 bases remaining between them. The CDR3 nucleotides are TGTGCCAGCAGTATTCAGGACAGCTACAATGAGCAGTTCTTC. It is translated as CASSIQDSYNEQFF.

This chain joins TRBV7-9 and TRBJ2-4, with D maybe TRBD1 (7 bases). CDR1 SEHNR and CDR2 FQNEAQ come from the germline V gene (reference sequence). V was clipped by 1 base and J by 5 bases, with 9 bases between them. The CDR3 has 14 amino acids. The CDR3 loop reads CASSLVRGENIQYF. The CDR3 nucleotides are TGTGCCAGCAGCTTAGTCAGGGGGGAAAACATTCAGTACTTC.

This chain links TRBV29-1 with TRBJ1-1; 10 positions agree with TRBD1. In germline, CDR1 is SQVTM, CDR2 ANQGSEA. Losses at the gene ends were 4 bases for V and 4 bases for J; bases not matched to a gene: 6. CDR3 length: 14 amino acids. The CDR3 sequence: CSVGTGGSGTEAFF. CDR3 sequence (DNA): TGCAGCGTTGGGACAGGGGGTAGCGGCACTGAAGCTTTCTTT.

The rearrangement links TRBV10-3 to TRBJ2-3; 9 positions match TRBD2. The CDR3 is 14 amino acids. V lost 5 bases and J lost 7; bases outside the gene matches: 7. Germline assignment: CDR1 ENHRY and CDR2 SYGVKD. The CDR3: CAISTGTSPNTQYF. The CDR3 DNA is TGTGCCATCAGTACCGGGACTAGCCCGAATACGCAGTATTTT.

The chain carries TRBV6-1 and TRBJ2-1; 16 bases match TRBD2. The CDR3 is made up of 16 amino acids. Germline V gene lookup returns CDR1 MNHNS and CDR2 SASEGT. Trimming cost V 4 bases and J 6 bases; bases outside gene matches: 3. The CDR3 coding sequence is TGTGCCAGCAGTGGGGGGACTAGCGGGAGGGGCAATGAGCAGTTCTTC. Encoded protein: CASSGGTSGRGNEQFF.

The chain has TRBV19 and TRBJ2-7; D is possibly TRBD1 (5 bases). CDR1 is LNHDA and CDR2 is SQIVND in the germline V gene (reference sequence). Trimming stripped 3 bases from V and 5 bases from J, with 14 bases between. This CDR3 region has 14 residues. The CDR3 reads CASSIQGSGNEQYF. CDR3 in DNA: TGTGCCAGTAGTATCCAGGGTTCGGGCAACGAGCAGTACTTC.

The chain has TRBV7-2 and TRBJ2-1, with 10 nucleotides matching TRBD1. The length of the CDR3 is 15 residues. Germline V gene sequence: CDR1 SGHTA, CDR2 FQGNSA. V trimming: 5 bases; J trimming: 3 bases; junction bases outside the gene matches: 4. The CDR3 loop is CASSRRTGGYNEQFF. The CDR3 coding sequence is TGTGCCAGCAGCCGCCGGACAGGGGGCTACAATGAGCAGTTCTTC.

V gene TRBV28 combines with J gene TRBJ2-1; 7 bases agree with TRBD1. With V trimmed by 6 bases and J by 1 base, 6 bases remained unmatched. This CDR3 comprises 15 residues. Germline loops: CDR1 MDHEN, CDR2 SYDVKM. The CDR3 protein is CASSLGTASYNEQFF. Here the CDR3 DNA reads TGTGCCAGCAGCCTAGGGACAGCTTCCTACAATGAGCAGTTCTTC.

V and J are TRBV3-1 (or the pseudogene TRBV3-2) and TRBJ2-7; D is possibly TRBD2 (6 bases). Germline loops: CDR1 LGHDT, CDR2 YNNKEL (reference sequence). The CDR3 contains 12 residues. Deletions cut 3 bases from V and 5 bases from J, with 8 bases between. As DNA, the CDR3 is TGTGCCAGCAGCCAGACTAGTAACGAGCAGTACTTC. The encoded protein is CASSQTSNEQYF.

The chain is built from TRBV28 and TRBJ1-3, with TRBD1 matching over 10 bases. The CDR3 extends over 15 amino acids. Losses at the gene ends were 2 bases for V and 5 bases for J; bases not matched to a gene: 3. Germline CDR1 and CDR2: MDHEN and SYDVKM. This CDR3 reads CASSLPGQGRNTIYF. The CDR3 bases are TGTGCCAGCAGTTTACCGGGACAGGGGCGAAACACCATATATTTT.

The chain is built from TRBV19 and TRBJ2-7, with a possible D match to TRBD1 (6 bases). V was trimmed by 4 bases and J by 3 bases, leaving 13 bases between them. The CDR3 totals 14 residues. Germline values: CDR1 LNHDA, CDR2 SQIVND (reference sequence). DNA of the CDR3: TGTGCCAGTAGTACCCATCCCAGGGGCTACGAGCAGTACTTC. It is translated as CASSTHPRGYEQYF.